The source of this T cell receptor beta chain is a study of technical replicates of blood from several donors. Looked up from germline, CDR1 is SQVTM and CDR2 is ANQGSEA. This CDR3 contains 15 residues. Unmatched junction bases numbered 12, after V lost 6 bases and J lost 2 bases. The protocol was immunoSEQ multiplex PCR, while the TCRdb copy is restricted to in-frame clones and leaves out a portion. The table includes roughly 60,000 clones, around 93% detected once. This sequence was found in a human donor in good health. Some clones in this sample may be carry-over from other donors' samples. The sequencing input was PBMCs. This sequence joins TRBV29-1 and TRBJ1-2, with 7 bases fitting TRBD1. This CDR3 reads CSVQPHDRANYGYTF. For the CDR3, the DNA is TGCAGCGTCCAACCCCACGACAGGGCAAACTATGGCTACACCTTC.